The 21 T cell receptor beta chains below come from one sample, sequenced in a study of early T cells in non-severe SARS-CoV-2 infection. TCRdb called the 5' RACE reads again in MiXCR, with one record for every CDR3 protein. The repertoire holds approximately 22,000 distinct CDR3 sequences, with around 4.3% as singletons. The sample was whole blood. These receptors were obtained from an adult who was a healthcare worker with PCR-confirmed SARS-CoV-2 infection or an uninfected control (not recorded which).

The CDR3 nucleotides are TGTGCCAGCAGCCCCCGCGGGACAGGGGCCTACGAGCAGTACTTC. It yields the protein CASSPRGTGAYEQYF. The chain joins TRBV7-2 to TRBJ2-7; 10 bases map to TRBD1. This CDR3 has 15 amino acids. The ends lost 5 bases at V and 2 bases at J; junction bases unmatched: 6. Germline loops: CDR1 SGHTA, CDR2 FQGNSA.

By frequency in the sample, this clonotype is medium-sized. This chain's CDR3 is CASSEEEEQGSNYGYTF. The CDR3 nucleotides read TGTGCCAGCAGTGAAGAGGAAGAACAGGGTTCCAACTATGGCTACACCTTC. The chain has TRBV6-1 and TRBJ1-2, with TRBD1 as a possible D gene (6 bases). V lost 1 base to trimming and J lost 2 bases, with 17 bases between them. Germline values: CDR1 MNHNS, CDR2 SASEGT. The CDR3 is 17 residues long.

There are many counts of this clonotype. The junction differs from germline at one of its ends, possibly a read error. V gene TRBV13 combines with J gene TRBJ1-5; 10 bases map to TRBD1. The CDR3 length is 14 residues. From germline, CDR1 is PRHDT and CDR2 FYEKMQ (reference sequence). The CDR3 DNA is TGTGCCAGCAGCCTAGGACAGGGGGGCCAGCCCCAGCATTTT. Amino acid sequence: CASSLGQGGQPQHF.

There are many counts of this clonotype. Here the CDR3 DNA reads TGTGCCAGCAGACGAAGCACAGATACGCAGTATTTT. It specifies CASRRSTDTQYF. The chain has TRBV6-2 or TRBV6-3 and TRBJ2-3; no firm D call. Germline loops: CDR1 MNHEY, CDR2 SVGEGT. This CDR3 region has 12 residues. V dropped 6 bases and J dropped 0 bases, with 4 bases sitting between them.

This clonotype was detected only a few times. This chain links TRBV29-1 with TRBJ2-1, with a possible D match to TRBD1 (6 bases). Per germline, CDR1 SQVTM and CDR2 ANQGSEA. Between the trimmed V and J ends, which lost 3 bases and 6 bases, there was a span of 21 bases. This CDR3 is 16 amino acids long. The CDR3 region is CSVDLHGTPLGNEQFF. The CDR3 DNA follows: TGCAGCGTTGATTTGCATGGGACACCCCTCGGCAATGAGCAGTTCTTC.

V is TRBV7-9 and J is TRBJ2-3; possible D gene TRBD2, 5 bases. Trimming shortened V by 2 bases and J by 0 bases, and 12 bases separated the two germline ends. The CDR3 has 16 amino acids. From germline, CDR1 is SEHNR and CDR2 FQNEAQ (reference sequence). CDR3 nucleotide sequence: TGTGCCAGCAGCTTAAGTCTAGCACAAAGCACAGATACGCAGTATTTT. Amino acid sequence: CASSLSLAQSTDTQYF.

There are many counts of this clonotype. This rearrangement joins TRBV12-3 or TRBV12-4 to TRBJ2-3, with D perhaps TRBD1 or TRBD2 (5 bases each). This CDR3 has 11 residues. With 6 bases removed from V and 11 bases from J, the gap between germline ends came to 12 bases. Here the CDR3 reads CASSPGDRQYF. Written as DNA, the CDR3 is TGTGCCAGCAGCCCCGGGGACCGGCAGTATTTT.

This clonotype was detected many times. The gene calls are TRBV7-9 and TRBJ1-1; D perhaps matches TRBD1 (6 bases). V was clipped by 5 bases and J by 4 bases, with 11 bases between them. This CDR3 has 13 amino acids. Germline loops: CDR1 SEHNR, CDR2 FQNEAQ (reference sequence). CDR3 in amino acids: CASSGPRGTEAFF. The CDR3 DNA reads TGTGCCAGCAGCGGACCCAGGGGCACTGAAGCTTTCTTT.

This clonotype was picked up many times. This sequence joins TRBV6-1 and TRBJ1-6; the D is unclear. The CDR3 totals 14 residues. The germline gives CDR1 MNHNS, CDR2 SASEGT. V dropped 4 bases and J dropped 7 bases, with 11 bases sitting between them. The CDR3: CASSVGGNNSPLHF. The CDR3 DNA reads TGTGCCAGCAGTGTCGGAGGGAACAATTCACCCCTCCACTTT.

The gene calls are TRBV5-1 and TRBJ2-7, with unresolved D. The germline V gene has CDR1 SGHRS and CDR2 YFSETQ. The length of the CDR3 is 14 residues. With 0 bases removed from V and 0 bases from J, the gap between germline ends came to 7 bases. As DNA, the CDR3 is TGCGCCAGCAGCTTGGTGACACCCTCCTACGAGCAGTACTTC. This translates into CASSLVTPSYEQYF.

There are a few counts of this clonotype. V gene TRBV20-1 combines with J gene TRBJ2-7; TRBD2 matches 9 bases. The J segment lost 3 bases and the V segment lost 5 bases, leaving 11 bases of the junction unmatched. This CDR3 is 15 amino acids long. Germline CDR1 reads DFQATT; CDR2 reads SNEGSKA (reference sequence). CDR3 DNA sequence: TGCAGTGCTGCCACCCCAGCGGGGGGCCTCTACGAGCAGTACTTC. This codes for CSAATPAGGLYEQYF.

The chain links TRBV7-2 to TRBJ2-2; D may be TRBD2 (5 bases). V was clipped by 2 bases and J by 0 bases, with 10 bases between them. The CDR3 length is 16 residues. The germline gives CDR1 SGHTA, CDR2 FQGNSA. CDR3 nucleotides: TGTGCCAGCAGCTTACGGAGGAGCTCGAACACCGGGGAGCTGTTTTTT. Translating it yields CASSLRRSSNTGELFF.

In its sample, this clonotype was seen many times. The chain carries TRBV6-5 and TRBJ2-1; TRBD2 agrees at 8 bases. Losses at the gene ends were 6 bases for V and 3 bases for J; bases not matched to a gene: 4. The CDR3 has 14 amino acids. Germline V gene sequence: CDR1 MNHEY, CDR2 SVGAGI. CDR3 amino acids: CASSRTSSYNEQFF. The CDR3 DNA is TGTGCCAGCAGCCGGACTAGCAGCTACAATGAGCAGTTCTTC.

The table lists this clonotype with a count of one. This sequence may be a read error, since a much larger clone differs from it by one base. This chain links TRBV20-1 with TRBJ2-1; 14 bases line up with TRBD2. V shed 4 bases, J shed 12 bases, and the junction held 14 bases outside the gene matches. Germline CDR1 DFQATT, CDR2 SNEGSKA (reference sequence). The CDR3 extends over 16 amino acids. The CDR3: CSATLGTSGSRTAQFF. CDR3 DNA sequence: TGCAGTGCTACTTTAGGGACTAGCGGGAGTAGAACCGCGCAGTTCTTC.

The chain combines TRBV6-6 with TRBJ2-1; 8 nucleotides align to TRBD2. Looked up from germline, CDR1 is MNHNY and CDR2 is SVGAGI (reference sequence). V was pared by 0 bases and J by 3 bases, with 7 bases of the junction left unmatched. CDR3 size: 17 residues. CDR3 sequence (DNA): TGTGCCAGCAGTTACTCGGGGTTTAGCGGGATCTACAATGAGCAGTTCTTC. This encodes CASSYSGFSGIYNEQFF.

CDR3 coding DNA: TGTGCCACCCTCGCGTCGGCTCTCGGCTATGGCTACACCTTC. Residues: CATLASALGYGYTF. This chain uses TRBV6-1 with TRBJ1-2; D not resolved. V lost 10 bases to trimming and J lost 4 bases, with 19 bases between them. Germline CDR1 reads MNHNS; CDR2 reads SASEGT. This CDR3 comprises 14 residues.

The CDR3: CASSLRETGEAFF. The CDR3 DNA follows: TGTGCCAGCAGCTTAAGGGAGACGGGTGAAGCTTTCTTT. V gene TRBV7-3 combines with J gene TRBJ1-1; D ambiguous. Looked up from germline, CDR1 is SGHTA and CDR2 is FQGTGA. The CDR3 has 13 amino acids. V gave up 1 base and J gave up 7 bases, with 10 bases separating them.

There are a few counts of this clonotype. V gene TRBV27 combines with J gene TRBJ2-7, with TRBD1 identical over 10 bases. Germline trimming cut 4 bases from V and 4 bases from J; bases unmatched to any gene: 4. Per germline, CDR1 MNHEY and CDR2 SMNVEV (reference sequence). The CDR3 spans 14 residues. The CDR3 protein is CASSSDRGPYEQYF. The CDR3, as DNA: TGTGCCAGCAGTTCTGACAGGGGGCCTTACGAGCAGTACTTC.

This clonotype was seen many times. The chain is built from TRBV13 and TRBJ2-7; 7 positions match TRBD2. The length of the CDR3 is 14 residues. V gave up 5 bases and J gave up 7 bases; unmatched junction bases: 11. Germline CDR1 PRHDT, CDR2 FYEKMQ (reference sequence). This chain's CDR3 is CASSPRLAAREQYF. In nucleotides, the CDR3 is TGTGCCAGCAGCCCACGGCTAGCGGCTAGGGAGCAGTACTTC.

At least ten counts were recorded for this clonotype. The rearrangement joins TRBV25-1 to TRBJ2-6; D may correspond to TRBD1 or TRBD2 (5 bases each). CDR3 length: 17 residues. CDR1 and CDR2 (germline): MGHDK, SYGVNS. V was clipped by 5 bases and J by 0 bases, with 14 bases between them. As DNA, the CDR3 is TGTGCCAGCAGTACGGCGAGGGGCACCTCTGGGGCCAACGTCCTGACTTTC. Translation gives CASSTARGTSGANVLTF.

This clonotype was counted many times. The V gene is TRBV20-1, the J gene TRBJ2-7; D is perhaps TRBD2 (7 bases). Germline CDR1 and CDR2: DFQATT and SNEGSKA (reference sequence). CDR3 length equals 13 residues. The CDR3 DNA reads as TGCAACGGGAGGACAGCCAATTCCTACGAGCAGTACTTC. The encoded protein is CNGRTANSYEQYF.